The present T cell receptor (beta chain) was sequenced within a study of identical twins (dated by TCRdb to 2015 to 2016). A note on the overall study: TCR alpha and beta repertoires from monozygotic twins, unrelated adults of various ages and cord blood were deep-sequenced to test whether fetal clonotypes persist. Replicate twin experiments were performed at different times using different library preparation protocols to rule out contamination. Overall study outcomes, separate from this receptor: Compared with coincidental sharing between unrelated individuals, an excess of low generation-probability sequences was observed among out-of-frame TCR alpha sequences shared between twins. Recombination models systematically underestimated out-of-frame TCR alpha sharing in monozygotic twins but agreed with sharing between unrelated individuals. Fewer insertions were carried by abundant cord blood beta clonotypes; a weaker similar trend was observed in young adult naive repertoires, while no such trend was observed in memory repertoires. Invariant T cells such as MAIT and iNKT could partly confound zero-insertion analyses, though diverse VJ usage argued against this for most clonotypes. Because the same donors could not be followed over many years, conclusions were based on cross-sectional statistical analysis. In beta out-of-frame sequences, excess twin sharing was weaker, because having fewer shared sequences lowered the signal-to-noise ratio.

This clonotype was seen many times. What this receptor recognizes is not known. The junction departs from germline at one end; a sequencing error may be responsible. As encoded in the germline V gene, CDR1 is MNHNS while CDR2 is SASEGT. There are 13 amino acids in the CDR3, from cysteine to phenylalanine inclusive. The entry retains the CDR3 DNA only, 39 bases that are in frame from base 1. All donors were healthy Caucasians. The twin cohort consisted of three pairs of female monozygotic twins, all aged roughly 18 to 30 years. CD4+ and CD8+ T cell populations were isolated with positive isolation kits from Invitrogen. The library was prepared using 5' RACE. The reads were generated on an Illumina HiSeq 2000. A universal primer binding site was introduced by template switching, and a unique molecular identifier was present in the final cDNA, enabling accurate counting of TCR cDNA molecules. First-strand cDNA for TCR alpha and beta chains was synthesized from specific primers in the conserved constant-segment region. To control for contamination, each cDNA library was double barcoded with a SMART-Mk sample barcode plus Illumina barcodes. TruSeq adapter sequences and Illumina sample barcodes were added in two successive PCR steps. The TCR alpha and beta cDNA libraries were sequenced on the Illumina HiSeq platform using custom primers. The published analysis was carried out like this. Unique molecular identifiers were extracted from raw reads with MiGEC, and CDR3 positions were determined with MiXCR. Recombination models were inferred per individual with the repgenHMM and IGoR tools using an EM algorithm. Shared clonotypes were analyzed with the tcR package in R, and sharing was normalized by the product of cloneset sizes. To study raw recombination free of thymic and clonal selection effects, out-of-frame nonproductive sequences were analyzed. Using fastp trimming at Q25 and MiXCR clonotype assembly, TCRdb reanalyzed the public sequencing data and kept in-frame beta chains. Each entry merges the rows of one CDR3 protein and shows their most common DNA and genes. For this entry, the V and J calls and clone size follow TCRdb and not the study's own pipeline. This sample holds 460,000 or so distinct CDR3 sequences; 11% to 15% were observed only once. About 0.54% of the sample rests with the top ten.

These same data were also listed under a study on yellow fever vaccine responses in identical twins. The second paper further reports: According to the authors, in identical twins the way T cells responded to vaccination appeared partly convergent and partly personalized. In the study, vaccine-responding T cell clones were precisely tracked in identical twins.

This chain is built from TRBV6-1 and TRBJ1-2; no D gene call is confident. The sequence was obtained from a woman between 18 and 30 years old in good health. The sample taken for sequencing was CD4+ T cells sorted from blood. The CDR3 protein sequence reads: CASSLEGLYGYTF. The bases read TGTGCCAGCAGCTTGGAGGGCCTCTATGGTTACACCTTC.